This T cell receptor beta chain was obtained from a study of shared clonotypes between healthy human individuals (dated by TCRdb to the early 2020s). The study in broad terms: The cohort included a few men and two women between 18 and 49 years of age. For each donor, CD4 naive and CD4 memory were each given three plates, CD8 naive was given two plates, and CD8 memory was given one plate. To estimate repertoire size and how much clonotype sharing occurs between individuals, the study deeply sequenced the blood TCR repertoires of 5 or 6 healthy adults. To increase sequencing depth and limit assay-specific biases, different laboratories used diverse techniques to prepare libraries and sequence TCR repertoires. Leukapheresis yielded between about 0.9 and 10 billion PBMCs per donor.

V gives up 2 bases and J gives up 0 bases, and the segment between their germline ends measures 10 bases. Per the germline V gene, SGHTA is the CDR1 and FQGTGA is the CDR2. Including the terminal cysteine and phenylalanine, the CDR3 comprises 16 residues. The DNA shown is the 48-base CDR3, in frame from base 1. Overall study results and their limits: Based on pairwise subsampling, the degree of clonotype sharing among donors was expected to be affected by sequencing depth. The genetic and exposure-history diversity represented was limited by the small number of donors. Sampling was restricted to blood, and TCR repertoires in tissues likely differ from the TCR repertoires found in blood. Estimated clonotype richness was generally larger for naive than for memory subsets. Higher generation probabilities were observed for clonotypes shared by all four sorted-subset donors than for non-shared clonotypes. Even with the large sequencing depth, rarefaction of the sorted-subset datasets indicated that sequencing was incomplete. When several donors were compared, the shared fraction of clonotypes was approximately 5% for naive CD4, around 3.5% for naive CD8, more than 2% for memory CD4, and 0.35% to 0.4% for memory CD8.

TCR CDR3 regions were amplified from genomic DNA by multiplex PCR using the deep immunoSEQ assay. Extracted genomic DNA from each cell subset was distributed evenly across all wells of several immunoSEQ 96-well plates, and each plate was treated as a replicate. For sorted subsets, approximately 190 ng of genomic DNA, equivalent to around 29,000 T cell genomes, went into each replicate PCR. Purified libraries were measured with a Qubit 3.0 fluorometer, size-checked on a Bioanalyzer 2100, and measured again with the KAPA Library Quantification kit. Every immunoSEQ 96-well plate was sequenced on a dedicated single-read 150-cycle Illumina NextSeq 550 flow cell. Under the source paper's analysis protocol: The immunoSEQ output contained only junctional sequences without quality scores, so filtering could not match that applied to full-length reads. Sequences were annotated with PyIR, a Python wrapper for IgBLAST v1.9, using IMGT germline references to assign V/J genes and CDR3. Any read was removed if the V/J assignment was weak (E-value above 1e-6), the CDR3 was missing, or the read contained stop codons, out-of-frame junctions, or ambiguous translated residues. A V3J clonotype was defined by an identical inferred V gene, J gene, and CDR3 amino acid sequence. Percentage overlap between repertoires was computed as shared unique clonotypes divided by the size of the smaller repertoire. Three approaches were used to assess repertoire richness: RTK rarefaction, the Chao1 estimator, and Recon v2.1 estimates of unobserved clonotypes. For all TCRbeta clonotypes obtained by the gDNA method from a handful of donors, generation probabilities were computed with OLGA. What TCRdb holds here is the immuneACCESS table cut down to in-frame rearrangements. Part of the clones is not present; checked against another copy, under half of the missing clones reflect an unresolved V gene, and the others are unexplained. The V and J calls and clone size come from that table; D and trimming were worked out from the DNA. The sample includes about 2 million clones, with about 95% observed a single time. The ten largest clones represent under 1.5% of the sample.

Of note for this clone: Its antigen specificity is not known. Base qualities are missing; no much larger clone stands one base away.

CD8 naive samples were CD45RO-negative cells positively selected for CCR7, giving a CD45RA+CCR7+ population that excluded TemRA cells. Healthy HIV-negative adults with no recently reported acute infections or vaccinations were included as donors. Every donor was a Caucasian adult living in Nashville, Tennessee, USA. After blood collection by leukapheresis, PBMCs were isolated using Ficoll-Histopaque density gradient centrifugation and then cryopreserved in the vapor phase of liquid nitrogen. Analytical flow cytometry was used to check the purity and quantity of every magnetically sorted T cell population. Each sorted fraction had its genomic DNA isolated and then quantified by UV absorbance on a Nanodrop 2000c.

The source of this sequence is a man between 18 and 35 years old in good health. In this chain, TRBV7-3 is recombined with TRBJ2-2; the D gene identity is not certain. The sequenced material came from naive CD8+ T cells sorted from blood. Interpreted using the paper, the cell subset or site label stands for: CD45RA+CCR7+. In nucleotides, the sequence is TGTGCCAGCAGCTTAGTTCTGGGTGCGAACACCGGGGAGCTGTTTTTT. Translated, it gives CASSLVLGANTGELFF. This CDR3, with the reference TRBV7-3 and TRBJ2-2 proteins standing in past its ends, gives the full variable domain GAGVSQTPSNKVTEKGKYVELRCDPISGHTALYWYRQSLGQGPEFLIYFQGTGAADDSGLPNDRFFAVRPEGSVSTLKIQRTERGDSAVYLCASSLVLGANTGELFFGEGSRLTVL.